Shown below are 23 T cell receptor beta chains from a single sample sequenced in a study of identical twins. TCRdb processed the 5' RACE reads anew with MiXCR; each CDR3 protein has one entry. The sample carries about 240,000 distinct CDR3 sequences, 6% to 8% recorded once. The data were also submitted as part of a second study, on yellow fever vaccine responses in identical twins.

The specimen was CD8+ T cells sorted from blood. The receptors were sampled from a woman between 18 and 30 years old in good health.

In regard to this clonotype: At one of its ends the junction is not consistent with the germline gene, which may arise from a read error. The V and J genes are TRBV24-1 and TRBJ2-1, with TRBD2 matching 10 bases. The CDR3 length is 23 residues. From germline, CDR1 is KGHDR and CDR2 SFDVKD. This chain's CDR3 is CATSYLQMGRFVAGGFSYNEQFF. CDR3 nucleotide sequence: TGTGCCACCAGTTATTTGCAAATGGGGAGGTTCGTAGCGGGAGGCTTCTCCTACAATGAGCAGTTCTTC.

This clonotype was counted at least ten times. This chain connects TRBV29-1 to TRBJ2-3; 9 nucleotides agree with TRBD2. V was pared by 0 bases and J by 1 base, with 5 bases of the junction left unmatched. This CDR3 spans 16 amino acids. Germline loops: CDR1 SQVTM, CDR2 ANQGSEA. The CDR3 sequence: CSVEDLAGTGTDTQYF. The CDR3 coding sequence is TGCAGCGTTGAAGACCTAGCGGGAACTGGCACAGATACGCAGTATTTT.

CDR3 sequence: CASSLDRGRFHSTDTQYF. The DNA for the CDR3 is TGTGCCAGCAGCCTGGACAGGGGGCGCTTCCACAGCACAGATACGCAGTATTTT. V and J are TRBV7-6 and TRBJ2-3, with TRBD1 matching over 11 bases. Germline CDR1 SGHVS, CDR2 FNYEAQ. This CDR3 comprises 18 residues. V gave up 5 bases and J gave up 0 bases; unmatched junction bases: 10.

In its sample, this clonotype was seen many times. The J gene is TRBJ2-3, the V gene TRBV6-2 or TRBV6-3; TRBD1 is a possible D gene (5 bases). The germline CDR1 and CDR2 sequences are MNHEY and SVGEGT. V gave up 2 bases and J gave up 3 bases, with 9 bases separating them. This CDR3 is 14 amino acids long. Here the CDR3 reads CASSYQGSTDTQYF. The CDR3 nucleotides are TGTGCCAGCAGTTACCAGGGCTCAACAGATACGCAGTATTTT.

This clonotype was counted at least ten times. The genes are TRBV6-2 or TRBV6-3 and TRBJ2-1; 7 bases agree with TRBD2. CDR3 length: 13 amino acids. Germline V lookup: CDR1 MNHEY, CDR2 SVGEGT. The V gene end was trimmed by 6 bases and the J gene end by 7 bases; junction bases not matched to a gene: 6. The CDR3 is CASSRYGGNEQFF. CDR3 DNA sequence: TGTGCCAGCAGCCGATACGGGGGGAATGAGCAGTTCTTC.

This clonotype was picked up many times. V and J are TRBV7-8 and TRBJ2-1; the match to TRBD2 covers 9 bases. The CDR3 loop spans 16 amino acids. Germline V gives CDR1 SGHVS, CDR2 FQNEAQ. Trimming cost V 5 bases and J 4 bases; bases outside gene matches: 9. The CDR3 DNA follows: TGTGCCAGCAGCCCCACCTCCGCGGGAGGGTACAATGAGCAGTTCTTC. It codes for CASSPTSAGGYNEQFF.

The CDR3 reads CASSTPGVFVSTDTQYF. For the CDR3, the DNA is TGTGCCAGCAGTACGCCGGGAGTTTTCGTCAGCACAGATACGCAGTATTTT. The chain recombines TRBV28 with TRBJ2-3, with D possibly matching TRBD2 (6 bases). Trimming pared 5 bases from V and 0 bases from J, leaving 18 bases between. This CDR3 comprises 17 residues. CDR1 and CDR2 (germline): MDHEN, SYDVKM.

This clonotype was seen many times. V and J are TRBV6-1 and TRBJ2-7, with TRBD2 matching 8 bases. The CDR3 runs to 12 residues. The V segment lost 8 bases and the J segment 7 bases; nucleotides outside the gene matches: 7. Germline V gives CDR1 MNHNS, CDR2 SASEGT. CDR3 sequence: CASSNSGVEQYV. Written as DNA, the CDR3 is TGTGCCAGCTCTAATAGCGGGGTTGAGCAGTACGTC.

A few counts support this clonotype. The rearrangement uses TRBV6-1 and TRBJ2-3; 7 nucleotides agree with TRBD2. The CDR3 covers 13 residues. V shed 7 bases, J shed 5 bases, and the junction held 6 bases outside the gene matches. CDR1 is MNHNS and CDR2 is SASEGT in the germline V gene. The CDR3 spells CASKAGVGDTQYF. The CDR3 DNA sequence: TGTGCCAGCAAGGCGGGAGTTGGAGATACGCAGTATTTT.

In its sample, this clonotype was seen many times. The chain carries TRBV12-3 or TRBV12-4 and TRBJ2-1; 12 bases are shared with TRBD2. With V trimmed by 5 bases and J by 0 bases, 5 bases remained unmatched. The CDR3 runs to 17 residues. CDR3 DNA sequence: TGTGCCAGCAGTCCCTCGACTAGCGGGAGCTCCTACAATGAGCAGTTCTTC. Its translation: CASSPSTSGSSYNEQFF.

This clonotype was counted at least ten times. J is TRBJ1-1 and V is TRBV12-5; unclear D gene. Germline CDR1 is LGHNT and CDR2 is FRNRAP. CDR3 size: 14 residues. Trimming left V 3 bases short and J 5 bases short, with 13 bases between. The DNA of the CDR3 is TGTGCTAGTGGTTTCCCCCTGGACCGTACTGAAGCTTTCTTT. As protein: CASGFPLDRTEAFF.

There are many counts of this clonotype. V is TRBV29-1 and J is TRBJ1-1; D is ambiguous. CDR3 size: 11 residues. Germline V gene sequence: CDR1 SQVTM, CDR2 ANQGSEA. Trimming removed 0 bases at V and 8 bases at J, with 7 bases between. CDR3 DNA sequence: TGCAGCGTTGAAGATCTCCGGGAAGCTTTCTTT. This sequence encodes CSVEDLREAFF.

This clonotype was seen only a few times. The V and J genes are TRBV4-1 and TRBJ2-5; D not certain. CDR1 and CDR2 (germline): MGHRA, YSYEKL. The germline V and J ends were trimmed by 0 bases and 5 bases, with 10 bases remaining between them. The CDR3 contains 14 residues. CDR3 nucleotides: TGCGCCAGCAGCCAAGAGGCAGAGTGGGAGACCCAGTACTTC. It codes for CASSQEAEWETQYF.

This clonotype was observed at least ten times. This chain connects TRBV24-1 to TRBJ2-1, with 9 bases lining up with TRBD1. Losses at the gene ends were 5 bases for V and 3 bases for J; bases not matched to a gene: 4. CDR1 and CDR2 from the germline V gene are KGHDR and SFDVKD. CDR3 length: 15 amino acids. The CDR3, as DNA: TGTGCCACCAGTGTTTCGGGACAGGGCTACAATGAGCAGTTCTTC. Translated, it gives CATSVSGQGYNEQFF.

Ten or more counts support this clonotype. J is TRBJ1-1 and V is TRBV7-9; no clear D gene. The V gene's germline CDR1 is SEHNR and CDR2 FQNEAQ (reference sequence). The CDR3 runs 15 residues. The ends were cut back, 5 bases at V and 0 bases at J, with 13 bases in the middle. CDR3 bases: TGTGCCAGCAGCCGGGGTTTTCCTCTGAACACTGAAGCTTTCTTT. It encodes CASSRGFPLNTEAFF.

This clonotype was seen repeatedly, ten times or more. The rearrangement uses TRBV4-1 and TRBJ2-3, with D uncertain. This CDR3 comprises 15 residues. Trimming cost V 0 bases and J 4 bases, with 11 bases left between them. Per germline, CDR1 MGHRA and CDR2 YSYEKL. The CDR3 DNA reads TGCGCCAGCAGCCAAGATCTTACTGAGGCAGATACGCAGTATTTT. Its protein is CASSQDLTEADTQYF.

This clonotype was seen repeatedly, ten times or more. CDR3 loop: CASSPGLAGVETQYF. DNA for the CDR3: TGTGCCAGCAGTCCGGGACTAGCGGGAGTAGAGACCCAGTACTTC. The genes are TRBV28 and TRBJ2-5, with 14 bases that match TRBD2. Trimming removed 5 bases from V and 4 bases from J; junction bases left unmatched: 3. Germline CDR1 MDHEN, CDR2 SYDVKM. The CDR3 totals 15 residues.

This clonotype came up many times. J is TRBJ1-5 and V is TRBV5-1, with D maybe TRBD1 (6 bases). Germline V gene sequence: CDR1 SGHRS, CDR2 YFSETQ. Trimming cost V 7 bases and J 5 bases, with 28 bases left between them. The CDR3 sequence is 18 residues long. The CDR3 DNA reads TGCGCCAGCTCTTCCCCTCACCTCCGGGACAAAAAGTATCAGCCCCAGCATTTT. It codes for CASSSPHLRDKKYQPQHF.

This clonotype was seen ten or more times. The V call is TRBV12-3 or TRBV12-4, the J call TRBJ1-2; D is possibly TRBD1 (6 bases). The CDR3 totals 13 residues. Trimming removed 6 bases at V and 6 bases at J, with 14 bases between. CDR3 DNA sequence: TGTGCCAGCAGACCGGGACATTTAAATGGCTACACCTTC. This codes for CASRPGHLNGYTF.

In this sample, this clonotype turned up a few times. The chain couples TRBV7-6 to TRBJ2-1; 12 bases map to TRBD2. The germline gives CDR1 SGHVS, CDR2 FNYEAQ. CDR3 length equals 15 residues. With 7 bases clipped from V and 7 bases from J, the junction kept 8 bases outside the gene matches. This CDR3 is CASTPRTSGTNEQFF. CDR3 sequence (DNA): TGTGCCAGCACCCCAAGGACTAGCGGGACGAATGAGCAGTTCTTC.

V usage is TRBV20-1 and J usage is TRBJ2-7; 12 nucleotides align to TRBD2. The CDR3 loop spans 16 amino acids. V lost 0 bases and J lost 6; bases outside the gene matches: 9. The V gene's germline CDR1 is DFQATT and CDR2 SNEGSKA (reference sequence). The chain's CDR3 is CSARDGASGRAFEQYF. In DNA form, the CDR3 reads TGCAGTGCTAGAGATGGGGCTAGCGGGAGGGCGTTCGAGCAGTACTTC.

This clonotype has a handful of counts. The rearrangement links TRBV24-1 to TRBJ2-1; 12 bases are shared with TRBD1. The CDR3 has 24 amino acids. Germline assignment: CDR1 KGHDR and CDR2 SFDVKD. Trimming cost V 4 bases and J 4 bases; bases outside gene matches: 28. CDR3 region: CATSDGPGTGGAYLVRGSYNEQFF. CDR3 nucleotide sequence: TGTGCCACCAGTGACGGACCCGGGACAGGGGGCGCATATTTAGTTCGAGGAAGTTACAATGAGCAGTTCTTC.

This clonotype has more than one count but fewer than ten. The chain recombines TRBV15 with TRBJ2-1; 7 nucleotides agree with TRBD2. This CDR3 is 15 amino acids long. Trimming cost V 9 bases and J 3 bases; bases outside gene matches: 11. In germline, CDR1 is LNHNV, CDR2 YYDKDF (reference sequence). In DNA form, the CDR3 reads TGTGCCACGAAACAACTAGCGTTAGGCTACAATGAGCAGTTCTTC. Its translation: CATKQLALGYNEQFF. The full variable domain, completed using reference TRBV15 and TRBJ2-1, is DAMVIQNPRYQVTQFGKPVTLSCSQTLNHNVMYWYQQKSSQAPKLLFHYYDKDFNNEADTPDNFQSRRPNTSFCFLDIRSPGLGDTAMYLCATKQLALGYNEQFFGPGTRLTVL.